This T cell receptor (beta chain) emerged from a study of blood T cells in healthy people across ages. Study-wide results and limits: Observed TCR beta diversity showed a strong correlation with the percentage of naive T cells as measured by flow cytometry. Estimates of diversity drawn from one million T cells were considered underestimates. Older age coincided with a roughly linear decline in TCR beta diversity per million T cells.

This clonotype has a count of ten or more. The antigen is unknown. A sample-barcoded 5' primer and a J-beta primer mix were used in a second PCR of roughly 6 to 11 cycles. There were at least 2.5 million CDR3-containing paired-end reads obtained from each sample. TCRdb re-derived calls from the 5' RACE reads in MiXCR, one entry per CDR3 protein. The table shows hundreds of thousands of distinct CDR3 sequences, with roughly 30% occurring only once. The CDR3 loop spans 13 amino acids. Germline CDR1 is DFQATT and CDR2 is SNEGSKA (reference sequence). The ends were cut back, 4 bases at V and 6 bases at J, with 13 bases in the middle.

The specimen was blood. The sequence came from an elderly woman in good health. The rearrangement uses TRBV20-1 and TRBJ1-5; D gene uncertain. The CDR3 spells CSAIPPSGQPQHF. CDR3 coding DNA: TGCAGTGCTATTCCCCCCTCCGGTCAGCCCCAGCATTTT.